These 15 T cell receptor beta chains originate from one sample sequenced in a study of Graves' ophthalmopathy and Graves' hyperthyroidism. The TCR beta CDR3 regions underwent amplification from RNA transcripts. Following a first-round RT-PCR that used HTBI primers, a second-round multiplex PCR was carried out. In TCRdb, the multiplex PCR reads were re-called with MiXCR into one record per CDR3 protein. Of about 370,000 distinct CDR3 sequences in the sample, 17% are singletons; the top ten hold around 2.4%. Sequencing input: peripheral blood. These TCRs come from an adult woman with stable Graves' hyperthyroidism.

This clonotype was observed many times. The gene calls are TRBV28 and TRBJ2-2; the D gene is possibly TRBD2 (5 bases). The CDR3 extends over 17 amino acids. Trimming took 2 bases from V and 7 from J, leaving 20 bases between them. Germline assignment: CDR1 MDHEN and CDR2 SYDVKM. CDR3 loop: CASSLMRLAQRSGELFF. DNA for the CDR3: TGTGCCAGCAGTTTAATGAGGCTAGCACAAAGGAGCGGGGAGCTGTTTTTT.

This sequence joins TRBV6-5 and TRBJ2-7; perhaps TRBD2 as D (5 bases). The V gene's germline CDR1 is MNHEY and CDR2 SVGAGI. The CDR3 has 14 amino acids. This CDR3 is CASGLSVDPLRQYF. CDR3 nucleotides: TGTGCAAGCGGATTATCGGTGGACCCTTTGAGGCAGTACTTC.

This clonotype has at least ten counts. The V and J genes are TRBV7-9 and TRBJ1-6; no definite D call. This CDR3 comprises 15 residues. V gave up 1 base and J gave up 2 bases, with 6 bases separating them. CDR1 and CDR2 (germline): SEHNR, FQNEAQ (reference sequence). CDR3 bases: TGTGCCAGCAGCTTAGACGCAGCCTATAATTCACCCCTCCACTTT. Amino acid sequence: CASSLDAAYNSPLHF.

Ten or more counts support this clonotype. The chain has TRBV6-1 and TRBJ1-3, with D perhaps matching TRBD1 (5 bases). This CDR3 has 14 amino acids. Trimming removed 5 bases at V and 1 base at J, with 9 bases between. Germline V gives CDR1 MNHNS, CDR2 SASEGT. CDR3 nucleotide sequence: TGTGCCAGCAGTAGGGGAAGATCTGGAAACACCATATATTTT. Translating gives CASSRGRSGNTIYF.

This clonotype was recorded at least ten times. The chain links TRBV19 to TRBJ2-2, with 11 bases identical to TRBD1. The trim removed 6 bases at V and 7 bases at J, leaving 13 bases unmatched. The CDR3 spans 17 residues. The germline V gene encodes CDR1 LNHDA and CDR2 SQIVND (reference sequence). The CDR3 spells CASSPIPDRGRVGELFF. CDR3 bases: TGTGCCAGTAGCCCCATTCCGGACAGGGGGCGCGTCGGGGAGCTGTTTTTT.

The table lists this clonotype with many counts. This rearrangement joins TRBV20-1 to TRBJ2-7; 9 nucleotides match TRBD1. The germline CDR1 and CDR2 sequences are DFQATT and SNEGSKA (reference sequence). V lost 0 bases, J lost 4 bases, and 7 bases stayed unmatched. The length of the CDR3 is 15 residues. The CDR3 DNA reads as TGCAGTGCTAGAGATTTGGGACAGGGTCGGTACGAGCAGTACTTC. Protein sequence: CSARDLGQGRYEQYF.

This clonotype was picked up many times. This chain links TRBV24-1 with TRBJ2-5; TRBD2 might be the D (5 bases). Germline V gives CDR1 KGHDR, CDR2 SFDVKD. This CDR3 comprises 15 residues. The V gene lost 4 bases and the J gene lost 5 bases, with 16 bases spanning the gap. This CDR3 is CATSDSLATEETQYF. CDR3 DNA: TGTGCCACCAGTGACTCTCTAGCAACCGAGGAGACCCAGTACTTC.

There are many counts of this clonotype. The chain links TRBV7-2 to TRBJ1-5, with TRBD1 matching over 8 bases. The CDR3 covers 15 residues. Looked up from germline, CDR1 is SGHTA and CDR2 is FQGNSA. Trimming cost V 2 bases and J 0 bases; bases outside gene matches: 0. As DNA, the CDR3 is TGTGCCAGCAGCTTACAGGGGGCTAGCAATCAGCCCCAGCATTTT. It codes for CASSLQGASNQPQHF. Together with reference TRBV7-2 and TRBJ1-5, the CDR3 gives the full variable domain: GAGVSQSPSNKVTEKGKDVELRCDPISGHTALYWYRQSLGQGLEFLIYFQGNSAPDKSGLPSDRFSAERTGGSVSTLTIQRTQQEDSAVYLCASSLQGASNQPQHFGDGTRLSIL.

The chain's CDR3 is CSVEVGLAGGVRQYF. CDR3 DNA: TGCAGCGTTGAAGTAGGATTAGCGGGAGGGGTTAGGCAGTACTTC. The chain employs TRBV29-1 and TRBJ2-7, with 11 bases fitting TRBD2. From germline, CDR1 is SQVTM and CDR2 ANQGSEA. This CDR3 is 15 amino acids long. V trimming: 1 base; J trimming: 9 bases; junction bases outside the gene matches: 11.

This clonotype has ten or more counts. The chain joins TRBV7-9 to TRBJ2-7, with TRBD1 as a possible D gene (7 bases). Per germline, CDR1 SEHNR and CDR2 FQNEAQ (reference sequence). The length of the CDR3 is 14 residues. The ends were cut back, 4 bases at V and 9 bases at J, with 19 bases in the middle. CDR3 DNA sequence: TGTGCCAGCAGCTCCAGGGGGGAGGCAGGCGGGCAGTACTTC. Its translation is CASSSRGEAGGQYF.

This clonotype appeared a few times. The CDR3 DNA reads as TGCGCCAGCAGCCAAGAGAGAGCGGGATCGACCACCGGGGAGCTGTTTTTT. Amino acids: CASSQERAGSTTGELFF. The genes are TRBV4-3 and TRBJ2-2, with TRBD2 identical over 7 bases. Germline V lookup: CDR1 LGHNA, CDR2 YSLEER. The CDR3 has 17 residues. V trimming: 0 bases; J trimming: 4 bases; junction bases outside the gene matches: 8.

Ten or more counts support this clonotype. The chain employs TRBV14 and TRBJ1-6; D gene uncertain. The V end lost 0 bases, the J end lost 9 bases, and 3 bases lay between the germline ends. The germline V gene encodes CDR1 SGHDN and CDR2 FVKESK. The CDR3 runs 12 residues. The CDR3 spells CASSQDFSPLHF. The DNA of the CDR3 is TGTGCCAGCAGCCAAGATTTTTCACCCCTCCACTTT.

This clonotype occurred many times. The chain carries TRBV12-3 or TRBV12-4 and TRBJ1-2, with TRBD1 identical over 9 bases. Trimming cost V 7 bases and J 0 bases; bases outside gene matches: 6. The CDR3 has 15 residues. For the CDR3, the DNA is TGTGCCAGCACTTTTCGGGACAGGGCTAACTATGGCTACACCTTC. Protein sequence: CASTFRDRANYGYTF.

Many counts were recorded for this clonotype. This sequence joins TRBV20-1 and TRBJ1-6, with D maybe TRBD1 (6 bases). CDR3 length: 13 amino acids. V was cut by 7 bases and J by 10 bases, with 17 bases left in between. The germline gives CDR1 DFQATT, CDR2 SNEGSKA (reference sequence). The chain's CDR3 is CSVTRGAGSPLHF. Here the CDR3 DNA reads TGCAGTGTTACCCGGGGGGCAGGATCACCCCTCCACTTT.

There are many counts of this clonotype. CDR3 region: CASSETFGDTEAFF. The DNA for the CDR3 is TGTGCCAGCAGTGAAACGTTTGGGGACACTGAAGCTTTCTTT. The V call is TRBV6-1, the J call TRBJ1-1, with D uncertain. CDR3 size: 14 residues. Trimming removed 2 bases from V and 3 bases from J, with 10 bases in between. Germline-derived CDR1 and CDR2 are MNHNS and SASEGT.